This T cell receptor beta chain was documented in a study of Graves' ophthalmopathy and Graves' hyperthyroidism. Scientists amplified the TCR beta CDR3 regions from RNA transcripts. Investigators did first-round RT-PCR with HTBI primers, then second-round multiplex PCR. TCRdb re-analysed the multiplex PCR reads in MiXCR, keeping a single row per CDR3 protein. The sample lists about 410,000 distinct CDR3 sequences; about 16% were seen once. The CDR3 has 16 amino acids. V lost 0 bases to trimming and J lost 3 bases, with 13 bases between them. Germline CDR1 SGHKS, CDR2 YYEKEE (reference sequence). The sequenced sample was peripheral blood. This clonotype was obtained from a woman aged 18-29 years with Graves' ophthalmopathy. The chain is built from TRBV5-5 and TRBJ1-5; possibly TRBD1 for D (5 bases). In DNA, the CDR3 is TGTGCCAGCAGCTTGGAGGGACCTCCTTTCAATCAGCCCCAGCATTTT. This translates into CASSLEGPPFNQPQHF.